This entry lists 23 T cell receptor beta chains sequenced from one sample in a study of T cell responses to AZD1222 COVID-19 vaccine. Measured with immunoSEQ multiplex PCR; TCRdb has only the in-frame clones, and not every one. The data show roughly 200,000 clones, around 92% seen once. The specimen was peripheral blood, collected on day 0 of AZD1222 vaccination. The receptors shown here come from an adult in good health.

The chain is built from TRBV7-2 and TRBJ1-3; D gene uncertain. The V end lost 5 bases, the J end lost 0 bases, and 11 bases lay between the germline ends. The CDR3 length is 15 residues. CDR1 and CDR2 from the germline V gene are SGHTA and FQGNSA. The CDR3 protein is CASSETRVSGNTIYF. DNA of the CDR3: TGTGCCAGCAGCGAGACACGGGTCTCTGGAAACACCATATATTTT.

This clone was observed once. The chain couples TRBV28 to TRBJ2-7; possibly TRBD1 for D (6 bases). The V and J ends lost 10 bases and 3 bases respectively, with 16 bases between them. From germline, CDR1 is MDHEN and CDR2 SYDVKM. The CDR3 has 13 residues. The CDR3 region is CATRGGFHYEQYF. CDR3 sequence (DNA): TGTGCCACCCGAGGGGGATTTCACTACGAGCAGTACTTC.

J is TRBJ1-3 and V is TRBV7-2; D call uncertain. Germline lookup yields CDR1 SGHTA and CDR2 FQGNSA. The CDR3 sequence is 16 residues long. Trimming left V 0 bases short and J 0 bases short, with 9 bases between. The CDR3 spells CASSLAQPSSGNTIYF. The CDR3 bases are TGTGCCAGCAGCTTAGCACAGCCGAGCTCTGGAAACACCATATATTTT. The full variable domain, its missing parts supplied by reference TRBV7-2 and TRBJ1-3, is GAGVSQSPSNKVTEKGKDVELRCDPISGHTALYWYRQSLGQGLEFLIYFQGNSAPDKSGLPSDRFSAERTGGSVSTLTIQRTQQEDSAVYLCASSLAQPSSGNTIYFGEGSWLTVV.

The V and J genes are TRBV7-9 and TRBJ2-5; perhaps TRBD2 as D (5 bases). V gave up 1 base and J gave up 5 bases, with 11 bases separating them. Germline V CDR1 and CDR2: SEHNR, FQNEAQ (reference sequence). There are 14 residues in the CDR3. The DNA for the CDR3 is TGTGCCAGCAGCTTAGGGCTAGCTCGGGAGACCCAGTACTTC. Translation: CASSLGLARETQYF.

The chain joins TRBV6-4 to TRBJ1-2; D is unresolved. This CDR3 is 13 amino acids long. CDR1 and CDR2 from the germline V gene are MRHNA and SNTAGT. The V end lost 0 bases, the J end lost 2 bases, and 4 bases lay between the germline ends. CDR3 amino acids: CASSDSDNYGYTF. DNA of the CDR3: TGTGCCAGCAGTGACTCGGACAACTATGGCTACACCTTC.

V is TRBV30 and J is TRBJ2-7, with TRBD2 as a possible D gene (5 bases). Germline values: CDR1 GTSNPN, CDR2 SVGIG (reference sequence). V was cut by 4 bases and J by 7 bases, with 11 bases left in between. The CDR3 extends over 11 amino acids. The CDR3 region is CAWNIGSEQYF. Written as DNA, the CDR3 is TGTGCCTGGAACATTGGGAGTGAGCAGTACTTC. Together with reference TRBV30 and TRBJ2-7, the CDR3 gives the full variable domain: SQTIHQWPATLVQPVGSPLSLECTVEGTSNPNLYWYRQAAGRGLQLLFYSVGIGQISSEVPQNLSASRPQDRQFILSSKKLLLSDSGFYLCAWNIGSEQYFGPGTRLTVT.

The V gene is TRBV5-1, the J gene TRBJ1-2; the D is unclear. The CDR3 spans 15 residues. V lost 0 bases and J 2 bases, leaving 11 bases between the germline ends. Per the germline V gene, CDR1 is SGHRS and CDR2 is YFSETQ. This chain's CDR3 is CASSLGAYLNYGYTF. CDR3 nucleotide sequence: TGCGCCAGCAGCTTGGGGGCCTATCTAAACTATGGCTACACCTTC.

The chain joins TRBV11-2 to TRBJ2-2; unclear D gene. The CDR3 runs 14 residues. The V gene's germline CDR1 is SGHAT and CDR2 FQNNGV. The V gene lost 1 base and the J gene lost 4 bases, with 7 bases spanning the gap. CDR3 sequence: CASSLVRITGELFF. The CDR3 DNA sequence: TGTGCCAGCAGCTTAGTCAGAATCACCGGGGAGCTGTTTTTT.

This sequence joins TRBV9 and TRBJ1-2; D remains unclear. CDR3 length equals 11 residues. V gave up 3 bases and J gave up 13 bases, with 13 bases separating them. Germline loops: CDR1 SGDLS, CDR2 YYNGEE. In DNA, the CDR3 is TGTGCCAGCAGCGACCGGGGAGTAGGCACCTTC. It encodes CASSDRGVGTF.

V gene TRBV29-1 combines with J gene TRBJ1-2; D unresolved. CDR3 length equals 13 residues. Per germline, CDR1 SQVTM and CDR2 ANQGSEA. Trimming removed 5 bases at V and 0 bases at J, with 10 bases between. Written as DNA, the CDR3 is TGCAGCGTTCAGCGTGACGCTAACTATGGCTACACCTTC. Its protein is CSVQRDANYGYTF.

The chain is built from TRBV4-3 and TRBJ2-1; 12 bases are a match to TRBD2. The J segment lost 15 bases and the V segment lost 2 bases, leaving 5 bases of the junction unmatched. Germline-derived CDR1 and CDR2 are LGHNA and YSLEER. The CDR3 is 13 residues long. The CDR3 nucleotides read TGCGCCAGCAGCCAAACCCCGGGACTAGCGGGGTTCTTC. It is translated as CASSQTPGLAGFF.

The gene calls are TRBV6-5 and TRBJ1-4; a weak D match, TRBD1 (6 bases). Trimming left V 0 bases short and J 11 bases short, with 19 bases between. The CDR3 runs 16 residues. Germline CDR1 is MNHEY and CDR2 is SVGAGI. The CDR3 coding sequence is TGTGCCAGCAGTTACTCGGCGACAGGAGGGAGTGAGAAACTGTTTTTT. It encodes CASSYSATGGSEKLFF.

This chain links TRBV4-1 with TRBJ1-1; 7 bases map to TRBD1. CDR3 size: 15 residues. Per germline, CDR1 MGHRA and CDR2 YSYEKL. J was trimmed by 0 bases and V by 3 bases; bases with no gene match: 4. CDR3 sequence reads: CASSQTGTVNTEAFF. The DNA of the CDR3 is TGCGCCAGCAGCCAGACCGGGACAGTGAACACTGAAGCTTTCTTT.

This chain links TRBV3-1 (or the pseudogene TRBV3-2) with TRBJ1-1, with D hard to call. Germline CDR1 is LGHDT and CDR2 is YNNKEL (reference sequence). The CDR3 extends over 13 amino acids. Trimming left V 0 bases short and J 3 bases short, with 5 bases between. DNA for the CDR3: TGTGCCAGCAGCCAAGACCGGGACACTGAAGCTTTCTTT. Amino acid sequence: CASSQDRDTEAFF.

J is TRBJ1-3 and V is TRBV7-2; tentative D call: TRBD1 (6 bases). The CDR3 length is 14 residues. V lost 4 bases to trimming and J lost 0 bases, with 7 bases between them. The V gene's germline CDR1 is SGHTA and CDR2 FQGNSA. The CDR3 DNA follows: TGTGCCAGCAGCTCGGACAGCTCTGGAAACACCATATATTTT. Protein sequence: CASSSDSSGNTIYF. Based on the CDR3 plus reference TRBV7-2 and TRBJ1-3, the full variable domain is GAGVSQSPSNKVTEKGKDVELRCDPISGHTALYWYRQSLGQGLEFLIYFQGNSAPDKSGLPSDRFSAERTGGSVSTLTIQRTQQEDSAVYLCASSSDSSGNTIYFGEGSWLTVV.

The rearrangement uses TRBV30 and TRBJ1-5; no firm D call. The V gene's germline CDR1 is GTSNPN and CDR2 SVGIG (reference sequence). The length of the CDR3 is 13 residues. Deletions cut 5 bases from V and 2 bases from J, with 10 bases between. CDR3 in amino acids: CAWAGGRNQPQHF. The CDR3 coding sequence is TGTGCCTGGGCGGGAGGCCGCAATCAGCCCCAGCATTTT.

J is TRBJ1-1 and V is TRBV3-1 (or the pseudogene TRBV3-2); tentatively, D is TRBD1 (6 bases). Germline-derived CDR1 and CDR2 are LGHDT and YNNKEL (reference sequence). Trimming removed 2 bases at V and 7 bases at J, with 11 bases between. This CDR3 is 13 amino acids long. The CDR3 reads CASSQSGEREAFF. CDR3 DNA sequence: TGTGCCAGCAGCCAATCAGGGGAACGTGAAGCTTTCTTT.

The chain recombines TRBV6-5 with TRBJ1-4; TRBD1 matches 7 bases. The V and J ends lost 6 bases and 3 bases, in that order; junction bases with no gene match: 4. Germline V CDR1 and CDR2: MNHEY, SVGAGI. The CDR3 runs to 14 residues. In DNA, the CDR3 is TGTGCCAGCAGAAGGACAGGTTCTAATGAAAAACTGTTTTTT. Translated: CASRRTGSNEKLFF.

The genes are TRBV7-9 and TRBJ2-1; 8 nucleotides line up with TRBD2. Germline V gene sequence: CDR1 SEHNR, CDR2 FQNEAQ (reference sequence). The V segment lost 6 bases and the J segment 3 bases; nucleotides outside the gene matches: 7. The CDR3 totals 15 residues. CDR3 nucleotides: TGTGCCAGCAGTACCGGGGGGGCCAGCTACAATGAGCAGTTCTTC. Protein: CASSTGGASYNEQFF.

The J gene is TRBJ1-1, the V gene TRBV12-3 or TRBV12-4; D call uncertain. Trimming left V 2 bases short and J 5 bases short, with 6 bases between. This CDR3 has 12 amino acids. CDR3: CASSLPRTEAFF. CDR3 bases: TGTGCCAGCAGTTTACCGCGGACTGAAGCTTTCTTT.

V gene TRBV9 combines with J gene TRBJ1-2; 8 nucleotides agree with TRBD1. The trim removed 1 base at V and 5 bases at J, leaving 7 bases unmatched. Germline CDR1 is SGDLS and CDR2 is YYNGEE. The CDR3 is 15 amino acids. The CDR3 spells CASSVTGGLGYGYTF. The CDR3 DNA reads as TGTGCCAGCAGCGTAACAGGGGGGCTGGGGTATGGCTACACCTTC.

This sequence joins TRBV27 and TRBJ2-4; 12 bases map to TRBD1. Per the germline V gene, CDR1 is MNHEY and CDR2 is SMNVEV (reference sequence). Losses at the gene ends were 6 bases for V and 1 base for J; bases not matched to a gene: 10. The CDR3 consists of 18 residues. The CDR3 here is CASSSGTGGRRAKNIQYF. The DNA for the CDR3 is TGTGCCAGCAGCTCCGGGACAGGGGGCAGGAGGGCCAAAAACATTCAGTACTTC.

There are a few counts of this clone. CDR3 sequence (DNA): TGTGCCAGCAGCTCCGGGACAGGGGGTTATGGCTACACCTTC. This codes for CASSSGTGGYGYTF. The chain combines TRBV13 with TRBJ1-2; 11 bases align to TRBD1. From germline, CDR1 is PRHDT and CDR2 FYEKMQ (reference sequence). This CDR3 contains 14 residues. Trimming at V came to 4 bases and at J to 5 bases, leaving 3 bases not matched to a gene.